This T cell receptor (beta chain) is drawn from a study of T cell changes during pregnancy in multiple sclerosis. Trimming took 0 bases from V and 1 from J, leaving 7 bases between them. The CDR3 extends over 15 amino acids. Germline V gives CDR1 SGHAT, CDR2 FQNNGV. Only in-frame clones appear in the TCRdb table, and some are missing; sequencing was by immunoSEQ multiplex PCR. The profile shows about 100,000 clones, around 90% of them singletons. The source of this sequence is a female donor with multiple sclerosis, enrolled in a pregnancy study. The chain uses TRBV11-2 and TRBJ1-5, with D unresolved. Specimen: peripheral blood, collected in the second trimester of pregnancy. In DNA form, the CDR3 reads TGTGCCAGCAGCTTAGAGGGAGGAAGCAATCAGCCCCAGCATTTT. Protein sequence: CASSLEGGSNQPQHF.